This TCR beta chain is from a study of persistence of HIV-infected CD4 T cells. The overall study: A median of about eight years of suppressive ART preceded sampling. Study-level results: Degenerate expanded CDR3beta sequences were enriched among CMV- and Gag-responding cells.

Concerning this clone: Its antigen is currently unknown.

Germline V lookup: CDR1 SNHLY, CDR2 FYNNEI. This CDR3 contains 13 residues. V lost 6 bases to trimming and J lost 2 bases, with 10 bases between them. Anti-CD3/anti-CD28 beads served as a nonspecific positive control stimulus. CD4+ T cells upregulating both CD40 ligand and CD69 were sorted as responding cells. Suppressive ART was started during chronic HIV-1 infection in these adults. An approximately 17-hour stimulation of CD8-depleted PBMCs used anti-CD28/CD49d costimulation, CD40-blocking antibody and enfuvirtide. This was the immunoSEQ version 4 assay in survey mode. Repertoires were generated with immunoSEQ multiplex PCR, while TCRdb's copy carries only in-frame clones and drops some. The table has roughly 35,000 clones, about 87% seen once.

This chain joins TRBV2 and TRBJ1-1; no clear D. The sequencing used CD4+ T cells sorted from PBMCs after approximately 19-hour stimulation, collected from a patient who received antiretroviral therapy. This clonotype was obtained from an adult man with HIV who was CMV-seropositive. CDR3 loop: CASRTSKNTEAFF. Here the CDR3 DNA reads TGTGCCAGCAGAACGAGCAAAAACACTGAAGCTTTCTTT.